This entry lists 12 T cell receptor beta chains sequenced from one sample in a study of metastatic and nonmetastatic thyroid tumors. There were no patients who had received any treatment before thyroid surgery. TCRdb reanalyzed the PCR reads via MiXCR. This table has tens of thousands of clones, roughly 14% appearing once. Sequencing input: blood. The origin of the receptors is a female donor with papillary thyroid cancer or a benign thyroid nodule (not recorded which). Some clones in this sample may be carry-over from other donors' samples.

This rearrangement joins TRBV28 to TRBJ2-2; TRBD2 matches 7 bases. Trimming cost V 11 bases and J 9 bases; bases outside gene matches: 18. The V gene's germline CDR1 is MDHEN and CDR2 SYDVKM. This CDR3 is 15 amino acids long. In DNA form, the CDR3 reads TGTGCCGGCATGCGGACTAGAGGGGTAACCTGGGAGCTGTTTTTT. Protein product: CAGMRTRGVTWELFF.

This clone was found a few times. V gene TRBV15 combines with J gene TRBJ2-2; D is perhaps TRBD2 (6 bases). Germline CDR1 is LNHNV and CDR2 is YYDKDF (reference sequence). CDR3 size: 14 residues. V gave up 2 bases and J gave up 6 bases, with 10 bases separating them. CDR3 amino acids: CATSRTRRAGELFF. CDR3 nucleotide sequence: TGTGCCACCAGCAGAACTCGGAGGGCCGGGGAGCTGTTTTTT. Looking up the rest from reference TRBV15 and TRBJ2-2 gives the full variable domain: DAMVIQNPRYQVTQFGKPVTLSCSQTLNHNVMYWYQQKSSQAPKLLFHYYDKDFNNEADTPDNFQSRRPNTSFCFLDIRSPGLGDTAMYLCATSRTRRAGELFFGEGSRLTVL.

This chain uses TRBV5-1 with TRBJ1-6; D call uncertain. Trimming pared 0 bases from V and 9 bases from J, leaving 10 bases between. There are 14 residues in the CDR3. The germline gives CDR1 SGHRS, CDR2 YFSETQ. The DNA for the CDR3 is TGCGCCAGCAGCTTGGGAGATGATGGTTCACCCCTCCACTTT. Translating it yields CASSLGDDGSPLHF.

This clone was seen many times. The chain uses TRBV7-6 and TRBJ2-3; unclear D gene. The CDR3 extends over 13 amino acids. The germline V gene has CDR1 SGHVS and CDR2 FNYEAQ. V lost 4 bases, J lost 4 bases, and 9 bases lay in between. The CDR3 region has the DNA TGTGCCAGCAGCTCCCCTAGTGCAGATACGCAGTATTTT. Translating it yields CASSSPSADTQYF.

This clone has at least ten counts. This chain joins TRBV7-3 and TRBJ2-3; possibly TRBD2 for D (6 bases). V was clipped by 2 bases and J by 0 bases, with 12 bases between them. CDR3 size: 16 residues. The germline CDR1 and CDR2 sequences are SGHTA and FQGTGA. DNA of the CDR3: TGTGCCAGCAGCTTAGTACTTAGCGGAAGCACAGATACGCAGTATTTT. Its protein product is CASSLVLSGSTDTQYF.

Only a few counts were recorded for this clone. V is TRBV28 and J is TRBJ2-1, with D possibly matching TRBD1 (6 bases). The CDR3 spans 15 residues. Trimming left V 6 bases short and J 7 bases short, with 19 bases between. The germline gives CDR1 MDHEN, CDR2 SYDVKM. The CDR3 DNA follows: TGTGCCAGCAGCCGGGACCGGACAGAGAGGAATGAGCAGTTCTTC. It yields the protein CASSRDRTERNEQFF.

In its sample, this clone was seen many times. Being one base from a much bigger clone, this may be a read error. In the same sample, other DNA sequences code for this CDR3. The chain carries TRBV27 and TRBJ2-1; D not resolved. Looked up from germline, CDR1 is MNHEY and CDR2 is SMNVEV (reference sequence). CDR3 length equals 14 residues. For the CDR3, the DNA is TGTGCCAGCAGTTCCGGGTCTACCTACGATGAGCAGTTCTTC. Translated: CASSSGSTYDEQFF.

This clone was seen many times. V usage is TRBV5-4 and J usage is TRBJ2-7; either TRBD1 or TRBD2 may supply D (5 bases each). CDR3 length: 15 amino acids. CDR1 SGHNT and CDR2 YYREEE come from the germline V gene (reference sequence). Trimming removed 0 bases at V and 2 bases at J, with 12 bases between. The DNA of the CDR3 is TGTGCCAGCAGCTTGGGATCGGGACCTGCCTACGAGCAGTACTTC. This translates into CASSLGSGPAYEQYF.

This clone was found many times. V usage is TRBV28 and J usage is TRBJ1-5, with 10 bases lining up with TRBD1. Germline trimming cut 3 bases from V and 3 bases from J; bases unmatched to any gene: 2. The germline CDR1 and CDR2 sequences are MDHEN and SYDVKM. The CDR3 has 15 amino acids. CDR3 nucleotides: TGTGCCAGCAGTTTGACAGGGGGCACCAATCAGCCCCAGCATTTT. Amino acid sequence: CASSLTGGTNQPQHF.

This clone was counted at least ten times. This chain connects TRBV6-1 to TRBJ2-5; the D is unclear. The germline V gene encodes CDR1 MNHNS and CDR2 SASEGT. The CDR3 is 14 residues long. Trimming left V 1 base short and J 5 bases short, with 11 bases between. CDR3 bases: TGTGCCAGCAGTGAAGTGATGGGAAGGGAGACCCAGTACTTC. Translated: CASSEVMGRETQYF.

This clone was seen a handful of times. The rearrangement uses TRBV6-1 and TRBJ2-1; TRBD2 agrees at 7 bases. The CDR3 runs 15 residues. The V and J ends lost 6 bases and 6 bases, in that order; junction bases with no gene match: 11. Looked up from germline, CDR1 is MNHNS and CDR2 is SASEGT. As DNA, the CDR3 is TGTGCCAGCAGCTTCAGCGGGGAGGGCCCCAATGAGCAGTTCTTC. It is translated as CASSFSGEGPNEQFF.

This clone has a count of ten or more. This rearrangement joins TRBV28 to TRBJ2-7; 7 bases are shared with TRBD1. The CDR3 totals 14 residues. V trimming: 6 bases; J trimming: 2 bases; junction bases outside the gene matches: 7. CDR1 MDHEN and CDR2 SYDVKM come from the germline V gene. This chain's CDR3 is CASSRLGQPYEQYF. CDR3 nucleotide sequence: TGTGCCAGCAGCCGCCTGGGACAGCCCTACGAGCAGTACTTC. The variable domain in full, completed from reference TRBV28 and TRBJ2-7, reads DVKVTQSSRYLVKRTGEKVFLECVQDMDHENMFWYRQDPGLGLRLIYFSYDVKMKEKGDIPEGYSVSREKKERFSLILESASTNQTSMYLCASSRLGQPYEQYFGPGTRLTVT.